This is a list of T cell receptor beta chains from one sample in a study of graft-versus-host responses after intestinal transplantation. The repertoire was sequenced with immunoSEQ multiplex PCR; TCRdb's copy has only in-frame clones and lacks some. Of around 24,000 clones detected, roughly 86% appear once; the ten largest clones hold 0.93%. No antigen is known for these receptors. The specimen comprised unstimulated CD8+ T cells sorted from spleen or lymph node cells, sampled before transplant. Receptors originate from a human donor who was the organ donor for an intestinal transplant. Both conserved end residues are part of each CDR3. The D gene is left open where the match is weak. Clone size appears in some rows only: once, few, many, or a class for an expanded clone.

J	D	size	V	DNA	CDR3
TRBJ2-2	-	-	TRBV4-1	TGCGCCAGCAGCCATAGCGGCGAAAACACCGGGGAGCTGTTTTTT	CASSHSGENTGELFF
TRBJ2-7	-	-	TRBV2	TGTGCCAGCAGTGAATTCGGGCGGTACGAGCAGTACTTC	CASSEFGRYEQYF
TRBJ2-7	TRBD2	-	TRBV7-8	TGTGCCAGCACCATCGTGGGGAGGGGAGGTAACGAGCAGTACTTC	CASTIVGRGGNEQYF
TRBJ2-3	-	-	TRBV14	TGTGCCAGCAGCCGCCTTTCTATAGAGAGCACAGATACGCAGTATTTT	CASSRLSIESTDTQYF
TRBJ1-1	TRBD1	-	TRBV11-3	TGTGCCAGCAGCTTAGGGACAGGCACTGAAGCTTTCTTT	CASSLGTGTEAFF
TRBJ2-6	-	-	TRBV4-1	TGCGCCAGCAGCCAAGGGCATCCGGGTCCCAGGGACCCCGAAAACGTCCTGACTTTC	CASSQGHPGPRDPENVLTF
TRBJ2-1	TRBD2	-	TRBV7-7	TGTGCCAGCAGCCCAGGACTAGTTGTTGAGCAGTTCTTC	CASSPGLVVEQFF
TRBJ2-1	-	-	TRBV7-9	TGTGCCAGCAGACCCCGGGTGGGCACCTACAATGAGCAGTTCTTC	CASRPRVGTYNEQFF
TRBJ2-3	-	few	TRBV19	TGTGCCAGTAGTGACAGGTTCACAGATACGCAGTATTTT	CASSDRFTDTQYF
TRBJ2-1	-	-	TRBV27	TGTGCCAGCAGCCCCAAGCGGATTCTTTACAATGAGCAGTTCTTC	CASSPKRILYNEQFF
TRBJ2-3	TRBD2	-	TRBV2	TGTGCCAGCAGTGAAGCGGGCGGGGGAAACACAGATACGCAGTATTTT	CASSEAGGGNTDTQYF
TRBJ2-5	-	-	TRBV27	TGTGCCAGCAGTTTATTACCCGGAATGGGACAAGAGACCCAGTACTTC	CASSLLPGMGQETQYF
TRBJ1-1	-	-	TRBV15	TGTGCCACCAGCAGAGATAGTGGACGAGGTGAAGCTTTCTTT	CATSRDSGRGEAFF
TRBJ2-1	TRBD2	-	TRBV10-2	TGCGCCAGCCGAGCGGGAGGGCCCCTTTACAATGAGCAGTTCTTC	CASRAGGPLYNEQFF
TRBJ2-4	-	-	TRBV6-1	TGTGCCAGCAGTGAAAGTTTGGAGACTCTAGCCAAAAACATTCAGTACTTC	CASSESLETLAKNIQYF
TRBJ2-1	-	few	TRBV5-4	TGTGCCAGCACTTCGAGGGGGTCCTACAATGAGCAGTTCTTC	CASTSRGSYNEQFF